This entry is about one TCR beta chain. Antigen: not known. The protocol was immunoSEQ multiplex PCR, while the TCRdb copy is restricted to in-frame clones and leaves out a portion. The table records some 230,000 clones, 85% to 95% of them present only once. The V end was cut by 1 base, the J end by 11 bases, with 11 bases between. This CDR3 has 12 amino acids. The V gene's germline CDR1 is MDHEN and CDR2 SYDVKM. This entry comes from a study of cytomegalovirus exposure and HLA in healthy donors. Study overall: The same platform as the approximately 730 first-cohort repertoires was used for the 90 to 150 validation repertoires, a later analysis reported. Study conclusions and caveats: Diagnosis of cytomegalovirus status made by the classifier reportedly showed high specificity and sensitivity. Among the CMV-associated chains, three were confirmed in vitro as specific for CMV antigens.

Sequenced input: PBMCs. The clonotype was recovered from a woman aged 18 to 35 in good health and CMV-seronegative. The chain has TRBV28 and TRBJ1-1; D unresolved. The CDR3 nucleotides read TGTGCCAGCAGTTTATCCCTCGGGGATGCTTTCTTT. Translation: CASSLSLGDAFF.